This T cell receptor (beta chain) was obtained from a study of PD-L1 blockade in urothelial cancer. CDR3 length equals 14 residues. After removal of 5 bases from V and 5 bases from J, the junction contained 7 bases not matched to a gene. The V gene's germline CDR1 is SGHAT and CDR2 FQDESV (reference sequence). The time point was: pretreatment peripheral blood. Sequencing used immunoSEQ multiplex PCR; TCRdb keeps in-frame clones, though not all of them. This repertoire shows about 52,000 clones, about 68% found once; its top ten account for approximately 4%. The source of this sequence is a man in his 70s with urothelial cancer. The sequences come from PBMCs, collected around atezolizumab (anti-PD-L1) treatment. The V gene is TRBV11-1, the J gene TRBJ2-3, with 7 bases matching TRBD2. This CDR3 is CASSRTGGVDTQYF. The CDR3 region has the DNA TGTGCCAGCAGCAGAACGGGAGGTGTAGATACGCAGTATTTT.